The rows below give T cell receptor beta chains drawn from one sample of a study of beta chain features in type 1 diabetes. Using immunoSEQ multiplex PCR, the repertoire was profiled, and TCRdb retains in-frame clones only, with some absent. The table shows about 400,000 clones, with 10% to 15% occurring only once. The sample consisted of naive CD4+ T cells from blood. These receptors all come from a man aged 18 to 35 in good health. Both conserved end residues are part of each CDR3. A D gene is named only where the DNA matches it firmly. The size field is filled for only some rows; it gives once, few, many or a size class.

. TRBJ1-2 . TRBV4-3 TGCGCCAGCAGCGACACGGGGGGCTACACCTTC CASSDTGGYTF
TRBD2 TRBJ2-7 . TRBV30 TGTGCCTGGAGTGCCCCCACCCCGGGACTAGCGTCCTACGAGCAGTACTTC CAWSAPTPGLASYEQYF
TRBD1 TRBJ2-7 few TRBV7-9 TGTGCCAGCAGCGACAACAGGGGGCCCAAACACGAGCAGTACTTC CASSDNRGPKHEQYF
TRBD1 TRBJ2-7 once TRBV11-3 TGTGCCAGCAGCGTTTCGACAGGGCGCTACGAGCAGTACTTC CASSVSTGRYEQYF
. TRBJ2-7 . TRBV30 TGTGCCTGGAGTTCGGGCTACGAGCAGTACTTC CAWSSGYEQYF
. TRBJ1-4 few TRBV15 TGTGCCACCAGCAGAGGACCGTCCGAGGATGAAAAACTGTTTTTT CATSRGPSEDEKLFF
. TRBJ1-5 few TRBV7-2 TGTGCCAGCAGGCGAACAGGGAATCAGCCCCAGCATTTT CASRRTGNQPQHF
. TRBJ1-5 . TRBV18 TGTGCCAGCTCACCACTAACGGTACCCTATAGCAATCAGCCCCAGCATTTT CASSPLTVPYSNQPQHF
TRBD2 TRBJ2-7 . TRBV27 TGTGCCAGCAGCCGAACCGGAGCGGGATCCTACGAGCAGTACTTC CASSRTGAGSYEQYF
TRBD2 TRBJ2-7 . TRBV28 TGTGCCAGTCGGACTAGCGGAGGACCCTACGAGCAGTACTTC CASRTSGGPYEQYF
TRBD2 TRBJ2-1 few TRBV4-3 TGCGCCAGCAGCCAAGATCTAACTAGCGGGAGTAATGAGCAGTTCTTC CASSQDLTSGSNEQFF
TRBD1 TRBJ2-1 . TRBV19 TGTGCCAGTAGTAGGGGGACAGGGGGCTTCAATGAGCAGTTCTTC CASSRGTGGFNEQFF
. TRBJ2-3 . TRBV29-1 TGCAGCGTTGATTGGCAGGCCGAGTACACAGATACGCAGTATTTT CSVDWQAEYTDTQYF
TRBD1 TRBJ1-5 few TRBV30 TGTGCCTGGGGTCCCGGGACAGGACAGCCCCAGCATTTT CAWGPGTGQPQHF
TRBD1 TRBJ2-1 few TRBV4-2 TGTGCCAGCAGCCACGGGACAGCGGACAATGAGCAGTTCTTC CASSHGTADNEQFF
TRBD1 TRBJ2-1 . TRBV5-6 TGTGCCAGCAGCCCGACAGGGGGCGGAGGCAATGAGCAGTTCTTC CASSPTGGGGNEQFF
. TRBJ1-3 . TRBV30 TGTGCCTGGGGAGACTCTGGAAACACCATATATTTT CAWGDSGNTIYF
. TRBJ2-5 . TRBV30 TGTGCCTGGAGTGTGGTAGCGTGGGAGACCCAGTACTTC CAWSVVAWETQYF